The present T cell receptor (beta chain) was sequenced within a study of blood T cell repertoires in COVID-19. Overall study: Collection of acute and convalescent COVID-19 samples took place in the United States, Italy and Spain. The analysed material was cDNA or gDNA that came from T cells, B-cell-depleted T cells, or PBMCs.

TCRdb's copy holds only in-frame clones and misses some; the assay was immunoSEQ multiplex PCR. The table records roughly 250,000 clones, roughly four fifths of them present only once. Material for sequencing was peripheral blood. This TCR was sampled from a man aged 50-60 years with acute or convalescent COVID-19.

CDR3 sequence (DNA): TGTGCCAGCAGTGAATCTTGGACGGGGGATCAGCCCCAGCATTTT. Protein sequence: CASSESWTGDQPQHF. This chain uses TRBV6-4 with TRBJ1-5; maybe TRBD1 (5 bases). Trimming removed 3 bases from V and 5 bases from J, with 14 bases in between. CDR1 and CDR2 from the germline V gene are MRHNA and SNTAGT. This CDR3 has 15 amino acids.